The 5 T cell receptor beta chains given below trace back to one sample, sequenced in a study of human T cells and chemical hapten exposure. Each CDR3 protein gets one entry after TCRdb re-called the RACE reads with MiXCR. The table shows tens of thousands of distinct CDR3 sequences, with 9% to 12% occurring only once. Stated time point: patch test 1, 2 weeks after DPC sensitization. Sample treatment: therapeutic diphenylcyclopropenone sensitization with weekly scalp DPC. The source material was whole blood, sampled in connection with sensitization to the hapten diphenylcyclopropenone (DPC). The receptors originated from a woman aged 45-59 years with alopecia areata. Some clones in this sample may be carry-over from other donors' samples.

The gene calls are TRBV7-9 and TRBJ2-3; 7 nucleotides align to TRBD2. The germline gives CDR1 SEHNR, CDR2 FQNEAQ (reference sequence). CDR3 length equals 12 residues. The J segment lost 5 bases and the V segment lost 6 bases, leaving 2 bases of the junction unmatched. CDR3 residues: CASRIAGDTQYF. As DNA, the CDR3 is TGTGCCAGCAGGATAGCGGGAGATACGCAGTATTTT.

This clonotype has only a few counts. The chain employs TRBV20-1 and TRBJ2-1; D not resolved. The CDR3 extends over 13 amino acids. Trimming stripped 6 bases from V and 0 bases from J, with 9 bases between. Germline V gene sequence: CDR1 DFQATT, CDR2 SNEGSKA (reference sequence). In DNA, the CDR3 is TGCAGTGCCCTTGCGCCCTCCTACAATGAGCAGTTCTTC. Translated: CSALAPSYNEQFF.

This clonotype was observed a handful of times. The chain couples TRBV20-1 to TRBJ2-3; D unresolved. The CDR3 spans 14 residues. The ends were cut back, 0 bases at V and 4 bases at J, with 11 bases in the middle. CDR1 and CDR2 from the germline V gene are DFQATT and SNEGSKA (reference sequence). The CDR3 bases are TGCAGTGCTAGAGATTTGGGCTCCTCAGATACGCAGTATTTT. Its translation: CSARDLGSSDTQYF.

CDR3 in DNA: TGTGCCAGCTCAACCCTAGCGGGCCCCCAAGAGACCCAGTACTTC. The encoded protein is CASSTLAGPQETQYF. This chain connects TRBV18 to TRBJ2-5; the match to TRBD2 covers 8 bases. Looked up from germline, CDR1 is KGHSH and CDR2 is LQKENI. The CDR3 spans 15 residues. V was clipped by 5 bases and J by 1 base; unmatched bases: 6.

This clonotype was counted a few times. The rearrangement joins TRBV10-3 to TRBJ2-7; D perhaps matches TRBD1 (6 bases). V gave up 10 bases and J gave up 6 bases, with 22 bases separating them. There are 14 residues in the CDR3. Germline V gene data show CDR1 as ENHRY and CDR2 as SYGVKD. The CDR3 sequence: CATGTGHLSSEQYF. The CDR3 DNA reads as TGTGCCACAGGAACGGGACACCTAAGCTCCGAGCAGTACTTC.